Reported below is one T cell receptor (beta chain). Its matching antigen is unknown. The data stem from a study of shared clonotypes between healthy human individuals. Ten immunoSEQ deep assay plates were used to sequence unsorted PBMC DNA. Authors' processing steps: Filtering differed since immunoSEQ provided only junctions, with no quality scores. Here immunoSEQ multiplex PCR was the method, and the copy in TCRdb shows in-frame clones only, minus some. V, J and clone size are taken as reported in that table, and D and trimming were inferred from the DNA itself. This table has about 490,000 clones, around 73% appearing once. The CDR3 is 14 residues long. Germline values: CDR1 SGHAT, CDR2 FQNNGV. V lost 8 bases to trimming and J lost 6 bases, with 17 bases between them. Donors were healthy HIV-negative adults without recent acute infections or vaccinations. Study outcomes and limitations: Specimens sampled were limited to blood, with tissue repertoires likely differing.

The receptor's source is a woman aged 40 to 50 in good health. Some clones in this sample may be carry-over from other donors' samples. Specimen: PBMCs. The chain carries TRBV11-2 and TRBJ2-1, with D perhaps TRBD2 (5 bases). CDR3 nucleotides: TGTGCCAGCGAGGGCGACACCCGGGCCAATGAGCAGTTCTTC. It encodes CASEGDTRANEQFF.